This T cell receptor (beta chain) was captured in a study of shared clonotypes between healthy human individuals. Assay: immunoSEQ multiplex PCR; the TCRdb copy retains only in-frame clones and omits some. In the table there are about 2,200,000 clones, just over 90% of which are singletons. Positively selected for CCR7, the CD45RO-negative cells used as naive CD8 cells excluded terminally differentiated effector memory CD45RA+ cells. This TCR derives from a man aged 18 to 35 in good health. Some clones in this sample may be carry-over from other donors' samples. Sequenced sample: naive CD8+ T cells from PBMCs.

CDR3 DNA: TGTGCCAGCAGCTTAGCGGGCTATCGGGGCGGGTATAGGGGCGGCTATGGCTACACCTTC. Its translation is CASSLAGYRGGYRGGYGYTF. This chain links TRBV7-8 with TRBJ1-2, with a tentative D call TRBD1 (5 bases). The length of the CDR3 is 20 residues. V shed 0 bases and J shed 4 bases, with 27 bases lying between them. Germline assignment: CDR1 SGHVS and CDR2 FQNEAQ.